These 8 T cell receptor beta chains came from one sample sequenced in a study of T cell changes during pregnancy in multiple sclerosis. Here immunoSEQ multiplex PCR was the method, and the copy in TCRdb shows in-frame clones only, minus some. The sample holds approximately 46,000 clones; 80% to 90% are singletons and the top ten take approximately 1.1%. This material consisted of CD4+ T cells from peripheral blood mononuclear cells, taken after pregnancy. The source of these receptors is a female donor with multiple sclerosis, enrolled in a pregnancy study.

V gene TRBV2 combines with J gene TRBJ2-1, with D hard to call. Trimming pared 4 bases from V and 12 bases from J, leaving 16 bases between. CDR1 SNHLY and CDR2 FYNNEI come from the germline V gene. CDR3 size: 13 residues. The CDR3 reads CASSGLAQSGQFF. CDR3 nucleotides: TGTGCCAGCAGTGGATTAGCCCAGTCTGGGCAGTTCTTC.

The chain is built from TRBV6-5 and TRBJ1-2; 9 nucleotides line up with TRBD1. J lost 8 bases, V lost 5 bases, and 6 bases had no gene match. The CDR3 is 13 amino acids. From germline, CDR1 is MNHEY and CDR2 SVGAGI. In DNA, the CDR3 is TGTGCCAGCAGTCAAGGGACAGGGCTAGGCTACACCTTC. Residues: CASSQGTGLGYTF.

The chain uses TRBV15 and TRBJ1-3; no definite D call. Trimming stripped 0 bases from V and 1 base from J, with 7 bases between. Germline V gives CDR1 LNHNV, CDR2 YYDKDF (reference sequence). The CDR3 contains 15 residues. Here the CDR3 reads CATSRDGGSGNTIYF. In nucleotides, the CDR3 is TGTGCCACCAGCAGAGATGGAGGGTCTGGAAACACCATATATTTT.

The chain couples TRBV6-1 to TRBJ2-7, with 7 bases aligning to TRBD2. Germline V lookup: CDR1 MNHNS, CDR2 SASEGT. The CDR3 has 13 amino acids. V shed 6 bases and J 1 base; nucleotides not matched to a gene: 3. The CDR3 DNA follows: TGTGCCAGCAGAGTAGCGGGTTCCTACGAGCAGTACTTC. It specifies CASRVAGSYEQYF.

For this clone: Mismatch with germline at one junction end may stem from a read error. The chain employs TRBV7-7 and TRBJ2-2; D is undetermined. This CDR3 region has 13 residues. Germline values: CDR1 SSHAT, CDR2 FNYEAQ (reference sequence). The CDR3 bases are TGTGCTAGCAGTCGCGCTAGTGCCGGGGAGCTGTTTTTT. Its translation: CASSRASAGELFF.

The V gene is TRBV5-1, the J gene TRBJ1-1; the D is unclear. The ends were cut back, 0 bases at V and 7 bases at J, with 19 bases in the middle. The CDR3 has 16 residues. Germline CDR1 and CDR2: SGHRS and YFSETQ. The CDR3 DNA reads as TGCGCCAGCAGCTTGGGGATGAGGCCTTCTGGCGGTGAAGCTTTCTTT. It translates to CASSLGMRPSGGEAFF.

The rearrangement joins TRBV19 to TRBJ1-5; the match to TRBD1 covers 8 bases. The CDR3 length is 15 residues. From germline, CDR1 is LNHDA and CDR2 SQIVND (reference sequence). Trimming cost V 7 bases and J 6 bases; bases outside gene matches: 11. The CDR3 nucleotides are TGTGCCAGTACCCTGACAGGGGTTAGCGGTCAGCCCCAGCATTTT. Residues: CASTLTGVSGQPQHF. The full variable domain, with the rest looked up from reference TRBV19 and TRBJ1-5, is DGGITQSPKYLFRKEGQNVTLSCEQNLNHDAMYWYRQDPGQGLRLIYYSQIVNDFQKGDIAEGYSVSREKKESFPLTVTSAQKNPTAFYLCASTLTGVSGQPQHFGDGTRLSIL.

The rearrangement joins TRBV5-1 to TRBJ2-1; D is possibly TRBD2 (7 bases). Trimming took 0 bases from V and 6 from J, leaving 19 bases between them. This CDR3 is built from 17 residues. Germline lookup yields CDR1 SGHRS and CDR2 YFSETQ. This chain's CDR3 is CASSLEPGGKGGNEQFF. The CDR3 bases are TGCGCCAGCAGCTTGGAGCCGGGGGGAAAGGGGGGCAATGAGCAGTTCTTC.